A selection of T cell receptor beta chains follows, all from one sample in a study of blood T cell repertoires in COVID-19. The protocol was immunoSEQ multiplex PCR, while the TCRdb copy is restricted to in-frame clones and leaves out a portion. The sample yields 95,000 to 150,000 clones, about 80% seen once. Sequencing input: peripheral blood. These receptors were taken from a man aged 55 to 70 with active or convalescent COVID-19. Both conserved end residues are part of each CDR3. Each record gives: clone size, V gene, D gene, J gene, CDR3 protein, CDR3 DNA. The D gene is left open where the match is weak. The size field is filled for only some rows; it gives once, few, many or a size class.

NA	TRBV19	TRBD2	TRBJ2-1	CASTLGSGGYNEQFF	TGTGCCAGTACCCTCGGTAGCGGGGGATACAATGAGCAGTTCTTC
NA	TRBV12-3/TRBV12-4	NA	TRBJ1-1	CASSLGNTRAFF	TGTGCCAGCAGTTTAGGGAACACTAGGGCTTTCTTT
NA	TRBV4-2	NA	TRBJ1-1	CASSQGPPGTEAFF	TGTGCCAGCAGCCAAGGGCCGCCGGGCACTGAAGCTTTCTTT
NA	TRBV19	NA	TRBJ1-5	CASSPTSRSQPQHF	TGTGCCAGTAGTCCCACCTCACGGAGTCAGCCCCAGCATTTT
NA	TRBV19	TRBD1	TRBJ1-5	CASSVGTGGYQPQHF	TGTGCCAGTAGTGTCGGGACAGGGGGCTATCAGCCCCAGCATTTT
NA	TRBV6-1	NA	TRBJ1-3	CASSDQAGNTIYF	TGTGCCAGCAGTGACCAGGCTGGAAACACCATATATTTT
once	TRBV5-8	NA	TRBJ2-3	CASSLWTLSTDTQYF	TGTGCCAGCAGCTTGTGGACACTGAGCACAGATACGCAGTATTTT
NA	TRBV29-1	TRBD2	TRBJ2-7	CSVGLAGGRREQYF	TGCAGCGTTGGGCTAGCGGGAGGACGACGCGAGCAGTACTTC
NA	TRBV28	NA	TRBJ2-5	CASSPRGRHPKGTQYF	TGTGCCAGCAGTCCCCGCGGCCGCCACCCAAAAGGGACCCAGTACTTC
NA	TRBV5-1	TRBD1	TRBJ1-3	CASSLGTVISGNTIYF	TGCGCCAGCAGCTTAGGGACAGTCATTTCTGGAAACACCATATATTTT
few	TRBV6-5	NA	TRBJ1-2	CASSYDSKNYGYTF	TGTGCCAGCAGTTACGACAGCAAGAACTATGGCTACACCTTC
NA	TRBV6-6	TRBD2	TRBJ2-7	CASSPGTGGGILQYF	TGTGCCAGCAGTCCGGGCACGGGGGGAGGAATTCTGCAGTACTTC
NA	TRBV7-9	TRBD1	TRBJ1-5	CASSLTGSNQPQHF	TGTGCCAGCAGTTTGACAGGGAGCAATCAGCCCCAGCATTTT
NA	TRBV2	TRBD2	TRBJ2-1	CASTDVSGSVSEQFF	TGTGCCAGCACCGATGTCAGCGGGAGCGTTAGTGAGCAGTTCTTC
NA	TRBV5-5	NA	TRBJ2-1	CASSSLGSSYNEQFF	TGTGCCAGCAGCTCTCTCGGGAGCTCCTACAATGAGCAGTTCTTC
NA	TRBV25-1	TRBD2	TRBJ2-1	CASSLAGGVHNEQFF	TGTGCCAGCAGCTTAGCGGGAGGGGTCCACAATGAGCAGTTCTTC
NA	TRBV7-2	NA	TRBJ2-1	CASSSGAEQFF	TGTGCCAGCAGTTCAGGGGCTGAGCAGTTCTTC
NA	TRBV10-3	TRBD2	TRBJ2-7	CAIGGGYEQYF	TGTGCCATCGGGGGGGGGTACGAGCAGTACTTC
NA	TRBV2	NA	TRBJ2-7	CASTVEALGEQYF	TGTGCCAGCACCGTAGAGGCCCTTGGAGAGCAGTACTTC
NA	TRBV15	TRBD1	TRBJ1-2	CATSRGGQGVDGYTF	TGTGCCACCAGCAGAGGGGGACAGGGGGTAGATGGCTACACCTTC
NA	TRBV19	TRBD1	TRBJ2-1	CASSIVGTGYNEQFF	TGTGCCAGTAGTATAGTCGGGACAGGATACAATGAGCAGTTCTTC
NA	TRBV14	TRBD1	TRBJ1-2	CASSQDLTAGGLNYGYTF	TGTGCCAGCAGCCAAGATTTAACGGCAGGGGGTCTGAACTATGGCTACACCTTC
NA	TRBV9	NA	TRBJ2-7	CASSVVPGSSYEQYF	TGTGCCAGCAGCGTAGTACCCGGGAGTTCCTACGAGCAGTACTTC
once	TRBV5-4	NA	TRBJ2-4	CASSLDLMGQGNIQYF	TGTGCCAGCAGCTTGGATCTTATGGGTCAGGGAAACATTCAGTACTTC
NA	TRBV5-8	TRBD1	TRBJ1-2	CASSLFLGQGEVGYTF	TGTGCCAGCAGCTTGTTTTTGGGACAGGGGGAGGTTGGCTACACCTTC
NA	TRBV4-2	NA	TRBJ1-2	CASKPSSRGNAGGYTF	TGTGCCAGCAAACCCTCAAGCAGGGGAAACGCGGGTGGCTACACCTTC
NA	TRBV27	NA	TRBJ2-3	CASRPSGQFTDTQYF	TGTGCCAGCAGGCCGAGCGGACAGTTCACAGATACGCAGTATTTT
few	TRBV11-2	NA	TRBJ2-7	CASSLDGTLSYEQYF	TGTGCCAGCAGCTTAGACGGGACACTATCCTACGAGCAGTACTTC
few	TRBV12-3/TRBV12-4	TRBD1	TRBJ2-4	CASSPDRVNIQYF	TGTGCCAGCAGCCCAGACAGGGTTAACATTCAGTACTTC
NA	TRBV7-6	NA	TRBJ2-3	CASSLGAALLTDTQYF	TGTGCCAGCAGCCTTGGCGCAGCGCTCCTCACAGATACGCAGTATTTT
NA	TRBV28	TRBD2	TRBJ2-5	CASSFGGRESETQYF	TGTGCCAGCAGTTTCGGCGGGAGGGAATCCGAGACCCAGTACTTC
NA	TRBV5-6	NA	TRBJ2-1	CASSLGLRATGNEQFF	TGTGCCAGCAGCTTGGGGTTGAGGGCCACCGGCAATGAGCAGTTCTTC
NA	TRBV3-1/TRBV3-2	NA	TRBJ1-5	CASSQGGGPGNNQPQHF	TGTGCCAGCAGCCAAGGAGGGGGTCCAGGGAACAATCAGCCCCAGCATTTT
NA	TRBV28	NA	TRBJ2-5	CASSLGGELETQYF	TGTGCCAGCAGTTTAGGCGGGGAGTTGGAGACCCAGTACTTC
NA	TRBV7-8	NA	TRBJ2-3	CASSYSLEASTDTQYF	TGTGCCAGCAGCTATTCCCTAGAAGCAAGCACAGATACGCAGTATTTT
NA	TRBV7-2	NA	TRBJ1-5	CASSLDRALNQPQHF	TGTGCCAGCAGCTTAGACAGGGCCCTCAATCAGCCCCAGCATTTT
NA	TRBV19	NA	TRBJ2-2	CASLARGHSDTGELFF	TGTGCCAGTTTGGCCAGGGGACATTCGGACACCGGGGAGCTGTTTTTT
few	TRBV5-1	TRBD2	TRBJ2-7	CASSLDGSGSYEQYF	TGCGCCAGCAGCTTGGATGGTAGCGGGTCCTACGAGCAGTACTTC
NA	TRBV7-9	NA	TRBJ2-1	CASSSTGNEQFF	TGTGCCAGCAGCTCTACAGGGAATGAGCAGTTCTTC
NA	TRBV19	TRBD2	TRBJ2-5	CASSRGRKRERVGTQYF	TGTGCCAGTAGTAGGGGAAGGAAGCGGGAGAGGGTAGGGACCCAGTACTTC
NA	TRBV2	NA	TRBJ1-5	CASSGARSNQPQHF	TGTGCCAGCAGTGGTGCCAGAAGCAATCAGCCCCAGCATTTT
NA	TRBV6-5	TRBD2	TRBJ2-1	CASSPGGGNYNEQFF	TGTGCCAGCAGCCCGGGAGGGGGGAACTACAATGAGCAGTTCTTC
NA	TRBV5-3	NA	TRBJ1-3	CARSLIGNTIYF	TGTGCCAGAAGCTTGATAGGAAACACCATATATTTT
NA	TRBV5-1	NA	TRBJ2-5	CASSPITAQETQYF	TGCGCCAGCAGCCCCATAACAGCCCAAGAGACCCAGTACTTC
NA	TRBV28	TRBD2	TRBJ2-7	CASSMAFQPVGTSGRDKEQYF	TGTGCCAGCAGTATGGCTTTTCAGCCCGTAGGGACTAGCGGGAGGGATAAGGAGCAGTACTTC
NA	TRBV7-6	NA	TRBJ2-1	CASSLALNEQFF	TGTGCCAGCAGCTTAGCACTAAATGAGCAGTTCTTC
NA	TRBV6-6	TRBD2	TRBJ2-1	CASTRGVSLAGGPYNEQFF	TGTGCCAGCACTCGAGGAGTCTCCCTAGCGGGAGGGCCCTACAATGAGCAGTTCTTC
NA	TRBV27	NA	TRBJ1-3	CASSRDRLGNTIYF	TGTGCCAGCAGTCGAGACAGACTTGGAAACACCATATATTTT
few	TRBV7-9	NA	TRBJ2-1	CASSFYLGGSNEQFF	TGTGCCAGCAGCTTCTACCTGGGGGGAAGTAATGAGCAGTTCTTC
NA	TRBV19	NA	TRBJ2-3	CASTRPGRFATQYF	TGTGCCAGTACCCGACCGGGTAGGTTCGCTACGCAGTATTTT
NA	TRBV9	NA	TRBJ1-2	CASSADSYGYTF	TGTGCCAGCAGCGCGGACAGCTATGGCTACACCTTC
NA	TRBV3-1/TRBV3-2	TRBD2	TRBJ2-7	CASSQTQTSAPDEQYF	TGTGCCAGCAGCCAGACCCAGACTAGCGCTCCCGACGAGCAGTACTTC
NA	TRBV28	TRBD1	TRBJ2-3	CASSLLQGSDTQYF	TGTGCCAGCAGTTTATTACAGGGGTCAGATACGCAGTATTTT
NA	TRBV6-2/TRBV6-3	NA	TRBJ2-7	CASSSRGYYRVLIYEQYF	TGTGCCAGCAGTTCCCGAGGGTATTACAGGGTATTAATCTACGAGCAGTACTTC